The 4 T cell receptor beta chains in this list originate from one sample, sequenced in a study of shared clonotypes between healthy human individuals. TCRdb's copy holds only in-frame clones and misses some; the assay was immunoSEQ multiplex PCR. The sample carries a few million clones, almost 96% recorded once. Sequenced input: naive CD4+ T cells sorted from blood. Subset indicated: CD45RA+ positively selected. The receptor source for this set is a man between 18 and 35 years old in good health.

V and J are TRBV5-1 and TRBJ2-2, with D possibly called TRBD1 or TRBD2 (5 bases each). V lost 4 bases and J 0 bases, leaving 16 bases between the germline ends. The germline gives CDR1 SGHRS, CDR2 YFSETQ. The CDR3 is 17 amino acids. The chain's CDR3 is CASSLRTRGPNTGELFF. The CDR3 DNA reads TGCGCCAGCAGCCTGAGGACACGGGGCCCGAACACCGGGGAGCTGTTTTTT.

V gene TRBV7-9 combines with J gene TRBJ2-7; 9 bases match TRBD2. Unmatched junction bases numbered 13, after V lost 1 base and J lost 6 bases. CDR1 is SEHNR, CDR2 FQNEAQ, per germline (reference sequence). CDR3 size: 17 residues. The CDR3 sequence: CASSLGQGVLAGLEQYF. CDR3 coding DNA: TGTGCCAGCAGCTTAGGGCAAGGGGTACTAGCGGGCCTCGAGCAGTACTTC.

This clone was seen once. The chain is built from TRBV6-5 and TRBJ1-1, with D tentatively TRBD1 (5 bases). The germline V and J ends were trimmed by 2 bases and 7 bases, with 14 bases remaining between them. Germline assignment: CDR1 MNHEY and CDR2 SVGAGI. This CDR3 contains 14 residues. This chain's CDR3 is CASSYRGYVGEAFF. CDR3 nucleotides: TGTGCCAGCAGTTACCGGGGGTACGTTGGTGAAGCTTTCTTT.

The gene calls are TRBV29-1 and TRBJ1-6, with D tentatively TRBD1 (5 bases). This CDR3 region has 13 residues. The germline V gene encodes CDR1 SQVTM and CDR2 ANQGSEA. V was trimmed by 7 bases and J by 9 bases, leaving 16 bases between them. The CDR3 protein is CSALLGDGSPLHF. The CDR3 region has the DNA TGCAGCGCTCTCTTAGGGGACGGTTCACCCCTCCACTTT.